The next 30 T cell receptor beta chains were all read from a single sample in a study of T cell repertoires in cytomegalovirus infection (dated by TCRdb to 2018 to 2020). Sequencing was carried out with an Illumina HiSeq 1500. The public reads were reprocessed in TCRdb via fastp at Q25 and MiXCR, keeping in-frame beta chains. A single entry per CDR3 protein holds the most common genes and DNA from its merged rows. In all, the sample holds about 71,000 distinct CDR3 sequences, and approximately 22% of those were seen once. The ten top clones hold about 63% of the sample. These TCRs' antigens remain unknown. Sample treatment or condition, as interpreted from the label and publication: in vitro stimulation with specific CMV peptide epitopes to enrich CMV-specific T cells. The sequences come from CD8+ T cells from cultured PBMCs, collected from culture after CMV antigen stimulation. The receptors here all came from a human donor in good health (CMV status not recorded). Some clones in this sample may be carry-over from other donors' samples.

The chain is built from TRBV2 and TRBJ2-5, with no clear D. The ends were cut back, 2 bases at V and 4 bases at J, with 5 bases in the middle. The length of the CDR3 is 12 residues. CDR1 is SNHLY and CDR2 is FYNNEI in the germline V gene. CDR3 loop: CASSETPETQYF. The DNA for the CDR3 is TGTGCCAGCAGTGAAACTCCAGAGACCCAGTACTTC.

This clonotype was seen a few times. The chain recombines TRBV4-1 with TRBJ1-5; D may be TRBD1 (5 bases). CDR3 length: 17 amino acids. The germline V gene has CDR1 MGHRA and CDR2 YSYEKL. V was pared by 0 bases and J by 0 bases, with 12 bases between. CDR3 DNA sequence: TGCGCCAGCAGCCAAGAGGGACTGACTTTTAGCAATCAGCCCCAGCATTTT. Residues: CASSQEGLTFSNQPQHF.

V usage is TRBV20-1 and J usage is TRBJ2-1; 10 nucleotides match TRBD2. CDR1 and CDR2 from the germline V gene are DFQATT and SNEGSKA (reference sequence). There are 18 residues in the CDR3. With 5 bases clipped from V and 3 bases from J, the junction kept 16 bases outside the gene matches. Here the CDR3 DNA reads TGCAGTGCTCCTGAACCTATACCTACTAGCGGGGTCTACAATGAGCAGTTCTTC. Amino acid sequence: CSAPEPIPTSGVYNEQFF.

There are many counts of this clonotype. The chain employs TRBV12-3 or TRBV12-4 and TRBJ2-5; D is undetermined. V lost 1 base and J 4 bases, leaving 4 bases between the germline ends. This CDR3 is 12 amino acids long. CDR3 region: CASSLDRETQYF. CDR3 in DNA: TGTGCCAGCAGTTTAGACAGAGAGACCCAGTACTTC.

The chain carries TRBV25-1 and TRBJ1-5; D unresolved. CDR3 length: 14 amino acids. Germline V CDR1 and CDR2: MGHDK, SYGVNS. V was clipped by 2 bases and J by 5 bases, with 10 bases between them. The CDR3 DNA is TGTGCCAGCAGTGAACTAGCCTCACATCAGCCCCAGCATTTT. This codes for CASSELASHQPQHF.

The chain uses TRBV27 and TRBJ1-1; D is perhaps TRBD1 (6 bases). The V end lost 4 bases, the J end lost 5 bases, and 17 bases lay between the germline ends. There are 15 residues in the CDR3. CDR1 is MNHEY, CDR2 SMNVEV, per germline (reference sequence). The CDR3: CASSWAGVGSTEAFF. In nucleotides, the CDR3 is TGTGCCAGCAGTTGGGCAGGGGTTGGGTCGACTGAAGCTTTCTTT.

This clonotype was found a few times. V is TRBV7-9 and J is TRBJ2-7; possibly TRBD1 for D (6 bases). Germline CDR1 SEHNR, CDR2 FQNEAQ (reference sequence). This CDR3 region has 14 residues. V gave up 5 bases and J gave up 6 bases, with 17 bases separating them. CDR3 in amino acids: CASSLDHGTTEQYF. The DNA of the CDR3 is TGTGCCAGCAGCCTCGACCACGGGACAACCGAGCAGTACTTC.

This clonotype was observed a handful of times. The chain couples TRBV2 to TRBJ1-2; TRBD1 is a possible D gene (6 bases). The CDR3 is 14 amino acids. Germline-derived CDR1 and CDR2 are SNHLY and FYNNEI. Trimming removed 0 bases at V and 8 bases at J, with 13 bases between. In nucleotides, the CDR3 is TGTGCCAGCAGTGAAGCGGTTGGGGGCTCAGGCTACACCTTC. It yields the protein CASSEAVGGSGYTF. Full variable domain (outside the CDR3, taken from reference TRBV2 and TRBJ1-2): EPEVTQTPSHQVTQMGQEVILRCVPISNHLYFYWYRQILGQKVEFLVSFYNNEISEKSEIFDDQFSVERPDGSNFTLKIRSTKLEDSAMYFCASSEAVGGSGYTFGSGTRLTVV.

This clonotype showed up just a few times. V gene TRBV25-1 combines with J gene TRBJ2-1; D remains ambiguous. Germline values: CDR1 MGHDK, CDR2 SYGVNS. CDR3 size: 20 residues. V was pared by 0 bases and J by 1 base, with 22 bases between. CDR3 nucleotides: TGTGCCAGCAGTGAATATTCCGTAGCAGGCCGTCAATTTTCCTACAATGAGCAGTTCTTC. This codes for CASSEYSVAGRQFSYNEQFF. The entire variable domain, with the rest obtained from reference TRBV25-1 and TRBJ2-1, is as follows: EADIYQTPRYLVIGTGKKITLECSQTMGHDKMYWYQQDPGMELHLIHYSYGVNSTEKGDLSSESTVSRIRTEHFPLTLESARPSHTSQYLCASSEYSVAGRQFSYNEQFFGPGTRLTVL.

This clonotype was picked up a small number of times. This chain joins TRBV12-3 or TRBV12-4 and TRBJ1-5, with D perhaps matching TRBD1 (6 bases). The CDR3 covers 14 residues. The V end was cut by 0 bases, the J end by 11 bases, with 14 bases between. The DNA for the CDR3 is TGTGCCAGCAGTTTAGCGTCCGTGGAGGGGGCCCAGCATTTT. It translates to CASSLASVEGAQHF.

This clonotype was detected a few times. The chain uses TRBV6-6 and TRBJ2-3, with 8 bases lining up with TRBD1. This CDR3 is built from 15 residues. Germline CDR1 is MNHNY and CDR2 is SVGAGI (reference sequence). The V and J ends lost 5 bases and 4 bases, in that order; junction bases with no gene match: 8. The CDR3 region has the DNA TGTGCCAGCAGTCCTACTGGGACAGGTGCAGATACGCAGTATTTT. Amino acid sequence: CASSPTGTGADTQYF.

This clonotype was detected only a few times. V is TRBV6-1 and J is TRBJ2-7; maybe TRBD2 (5 bases). The CDR3 extends over 17 amino acids. Germline V gene sequence: CDR1 MNHNS, CDR2 SASEGT. The ends were cut back, 1 base at V and 2 bases at J, with 18 bases in the middle. CDR3 DNA: TGTGCCAGCAGTGAAGAGGTTCTCGGACTCGGGGCCTACGAGCAGTACTTC. Its protein is CASSEEVLGLGAYEQYF.

The chain couples TRBV4-1 to TRBJ2-7; D unresolved. CDR1 is MGHRA, CDR2 YSYEKL, per germline. Trimming left V 3 bases short and J 4 bases short, with 16 bases between. The CDR3 length is 15 residues. The CDR3 is CASSHRETEIYEQYF. In DNA form, the CDR3 reads TGCGCCAGCAGCCACAGAGAGACGGAGATTTACGAGCAGTACTTC.

This clonotype has just a few counts. This chain links TRBV7-2 with TRBJ1-1, with D possibly matching TRBD1 (6 bases). Looked up from germline, CDR1 is SGHTA and CDR2 is FQGNSA. The V end was cut by 4 bases, the J end by 0 bases, with 18 bases between. The CDR3 runs to 17 residues. The CDR3, as DNA: TGTGCCAGCAGCTCTCGGAGCCAGGGGACCGTGAACACTGAAGCTTTCTTT. It yields the protein CASSSRSQGTVNTEAFF.

In this sample, this clonotype turned up a few times. This sequence joins TRBV7-2 and TRBJ2-7; TRBD2 aligns across 14 bases. After removal of 4 bases from V and 6 bases from J, the junction contained 8 bases not matched to a gene. The CDR3 totals 16 residues. In germline, CDR1 is SGHTA, CDR2 FQGNSA. CDR3 residues: CASSSSGLAGESEQYF. The DNA of the CDR3 is TGTGCCAGCAGCTCTTCGGGACTAGCGGGGGAAAGCGAGCAGTACTTC.

The sample holds many counts of this clonotype. The V gene is TRBV27, the J gene TRBJ2-7, with unresolved D. The CDR3 loop spans 14 amino acids. V gave up 8 bases and J gave up 1 base, with 15 bases separating them. The germline gives CDR1 MNHEY, CDR2 SMNVEV (reference sequence). The CDR3 loop is CASQPLGPSYEQYF. As DNA, the CDR3 is TGTGCCAGCCAGCCCCTCGGCCCTTCCTACGAGCAGTACTTC.

This clonotype was found a few times. V and J are TRBV4-3 and TRBJ2-7, with D possibly called TRBD1 or TRBD2 (7 bases each). Germline CDR1 is LGHNA and CDR2 is YSLEER. The CDR3 is 16 amino acids. The ends were cut back, 2 bases at V and 3 bases at J, with 17 bases in the middle. DNA for the CDR3: TGCGCCAGCAGCCAAACGACAGGGAGGGGAGGCTACGAGCAGTACTTC. Translated, it gives CASSQTTGRGGYEQYF.

The chain has TRBV27 and TRBJ1-2; 9 nucleotides agree with TRBD1. The trim removed 5 bases at V and 8 bases at J, leaving 6 bases unmatched. The CDR3 extends over 13 amino acids. CDR1 and CDR2 (germline): MNHEY, SMNVEV (reference sequence). The CDR3 spells CASSVDRGGGYTF. The CDR3 nucleotides are TGTGCCAGCAGTGTCGACAGGGGGGGCGGCTACACCTTC.

V and J are TRBV7-9 and TRBJ1-1; the D is unclear. The CDR3 sequence is 12 residues long. Looked up from germline, CDR1 is SEHNR and CDR2 is FQNEAQ (reference sequence). Trimming stripped 4 bases from V and 5 bases from J, with 8 bases between. The CDR3 reads CASSYLTTEAFF. The CDR3 DNA follows: TGTGCCAGCAGCTACCTGACAACTGAAGCTTTCTTT.

As for this clonotype: Lacking the conserved final phenylalanine or tryptophan, this CDR3 likely reflects a read error. The chain employs TRBV11-1 and TRBJ1-1, with a tentative D call TRBD1 (5 bases). V lost 0 bases and J lost 1, with 9 bases in between. This CDR3 region has 15 residues. Germline V gene sequence: CDR1 SGHAT, CDR2 FQDESV (reference sequence). The CDR3 loop reads CASSLAQGWNTEAFL. Written as DNA, the CDR3 is TGTGCCAGCAGCTTAGCCCAGGGTTGGAACACTGAAGCTTTCTTA.

This clonotype is medium-sized (0.01 to 0.1%) in the sample. Germline is not matched at one junction end, which may reflect a read error. The chain combines TRBV4-3 with TRBJ1-4; D is ambiguous. This CDR3 comprises 16 residues. CDR1 is LGHNA and CDR2 is YSLEER in the germline V gene. The CDR3 is CASSKEARATNEKLFF. As DNA, the CDR3 is TGCGCCAGCAGCAAAGAAGCCCGGGCAACTAATGAAAAACTGTTTTTT.

This clonotype has just a few counts. The chain couples TRBV7-6 to TRBJ2-5; the D is unclear. Germline V lookup: CDR1 SGHVS, CDR2 FNYEAQ. V dropped 5 bases and J dropped 1 base, with 11 bases sitting between them. This CDR3 region has 14 residues. The CDR3 nucleotides read TGTGCCAGCAGCGCGACGGATTTCCAAGAGACCCAGTACTTC. Translating it yields CASSATDFQETQYF.

The chain has TRBV11-2 and TRBJ2-3; D remains ambiguous. V shed 5 bases and J shed 6 bases, with 9 bases lying between them. Germline CDR1 is SGHAT and CDR2 is FQNNGV. The CDR3 loop spans 12 amino acids. The CDR3: CASSPTRDTQYF. In nucleotides, the CDR3 is TGTGCCAGCAGCCCCACAAGGGATACGCAGTATTTT.

As concerns this clonotype: At one of its ends the junction is not consistent with the germline gene, which may arise from a read error. The chain combines TRBV12-3 or TRBV12-4 with TRBJ2-1; D perhaps matches TRBD2 (7 bases). The CDR3 contains 16 residues. The CDR3, as DNA: TGCGCCAGCAGTTTAGGGGGGGTTAACTCCTACAATGAGCAGTTCTTC. Protein product: CASSLGGVNSYNEQFF.

The table lists this clonotype with a few counts. The genes are TRBV19 and TRBJ2-1; 8 bases line up with TRBD2. Germline V gene lookup returns CDR1 LNHDA and CDR2 SQIVND (reference sequence). V gave up 5 bases and J gave up 0 bases; unmatched junction bases: 9. The CDR3 length is 17 residues. CDR3 in DNA: TGTGCCAGTAGTGTTACGGGGGGGACTAGCTCCTACAATGAGCAGTTCTTC. It yields the protein CASSVTGGTSSYNEQFF.

The chain has TRBV12-3 or TRBV12-4 and TRBJ2-1, with D possibly called TRBD1 or TRBD2 (5 bases each). The CDR3 consists of 12 residues. With 3 bases removed from V and 7 bases from J, the gap between germline ends came to 7 bases. CDR3 bases: TGTGCCAGCAGTTTCTGGGGGAATGAGCAGTTCTTC. Protein: CASSFWGNEQFF.

This clonotype was picked up one time. V usage is TRBV4-3 and J usage is TRBJ1-5; tentatively, D is TRBD1 (5 bases). V dropped 0 bases and J dropped 1 base, with 10 bases sitting between them. The V gene's germline CDR1 is LGHNA and CDR2 YSLEER. This CDR3 region has 16 residues. CDR3 coding DNA: TGCGCCAGCAGCCAAGATAGAGCAGGGAGCAATCAGCCCCAGCATTTT. As protein: CASSQDRAGSNQPQHF.

The table lists this clonotype with a few counts. J is TRBJ2-7 and V is TRBV11-3; 7 bases map to TRBD1. Germline CDR1 and CDR2: SGHNT and YENEEA. The trim removed 5 bases at V and 2 bases at J, leaving 3 bases unmatched. This CDR3 comprises 13 residues. This CDR3 is CASSPGTAYEQYF. CDR3 bases: TGTGCCAGCAGCCCCGGGACAGCCTACGAGCAGTACTTC.

This clonotype was counted a few times. V usage is TRBV10-2 and J usage is TRBJ2-7; 7 nucleotides agree with TRBD1. This CDR3 spans 13 amino acids. Germline assignment: CDR1 WSHSY and CDR2 SAAADI. Trimming removed 2 bases from V and 3 bases from J; junction bases left unmatched: 1. The CDR3 nucleotides are TGCGCCAGCAGTGAGCCAGGGGGCTACGAGCAGTACTTC. Encoded protein: CASSEPGGYEQYF.

This clonotype was seen ten or more times. The chain has TRBV7-8 and TRBJ1-1; 7 bases line up with TRBD1. Trimming removed 1 base from V and 6 bases from J; junction bases left unmatched: 2. Germline V gives CDR1 SGHVS, CDR2 FQNEAQ. The CDR3 has 13 amino acids. The CDR3 reads CASSLEQGSEAFF. CDR3 DNA sequence: TGTGCCAGCAGCTTAGAACAGGGGTCTGAAGCTTTCTTT. Full variable domain (missing parts from reference TRBV7-8 and TRBJ1-1): GAGVSQSPRYKVAKRGQDVALRCDPISGHVSLFWYQQALGQGPEFLTYFQNEAQLDKSGLPSDRFFAERPEGSVSTLKIQRTQQEDSAVYLCASSLEQGSEAFFGQGTRLTVV.